Sequencing of this T cell receptor (beta chain) was carried out in a study of vaccination and CD4 T cells after COVID-19. As regards this clonotype: Its cognate antigen is unknown.

The treatment denotes: roughly nine-day PBMC culture with coronavirus spike peptide pools or control peptides (ViraFEST assay). CDR3 size: 10 residues. Germline V CDR1 and CDR2: DFQATT, SNEGSKA (reference sequence). Trimming removed 3 bases at V and 3 bases at J, with 2 bases between. The Oncomine TCR Beta short-read assay generated sequence data from the DNA of cultured CD4+ T cells. TCRdb re-called the PCR reads with MiXCR, one entry per CDR3 protein. Among 15,000 to 20,000 distinct CDR3 sequences, more than 55% were seen once, and the ten largest hold 5.5% to 8.5%. The starting material was CD4+ T cells from blood, cultured in vitro, obtained before SARS-CoV-2 vaccination. The receptor comes from a human donor who had recovered from COVID-19. This rearrangement joins TRBV20-1 to TRBJ2-5; no definite D call. CDR3 bases: TGCAGTGCTAGTAAAGAGACCCAGTACTTC. Translated, it gives CSASKETQYF.